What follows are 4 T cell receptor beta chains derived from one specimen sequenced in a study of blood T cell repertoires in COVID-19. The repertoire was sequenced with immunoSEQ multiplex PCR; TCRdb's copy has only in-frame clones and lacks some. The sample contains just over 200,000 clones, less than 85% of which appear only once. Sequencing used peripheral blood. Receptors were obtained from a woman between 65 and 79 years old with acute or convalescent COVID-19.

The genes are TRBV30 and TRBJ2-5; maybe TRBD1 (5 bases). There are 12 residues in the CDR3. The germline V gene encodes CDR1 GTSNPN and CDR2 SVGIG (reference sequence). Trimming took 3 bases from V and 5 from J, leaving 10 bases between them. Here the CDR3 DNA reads TGTGCCTGGAGGCAGAAGGGGGAGACCCAGTACTTC. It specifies CAWRQKGETQYF. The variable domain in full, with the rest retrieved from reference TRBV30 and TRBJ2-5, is SQTIHQWPATLVQPVGSPLSLECTVEGTSNPNLYWYRQAAGRGLQLLFYSVGIGQISSEVPQNLSASRPQDRQFILSSKKLLLSDSGFYLCAWRQKGETQYFGPGTRLLVL.

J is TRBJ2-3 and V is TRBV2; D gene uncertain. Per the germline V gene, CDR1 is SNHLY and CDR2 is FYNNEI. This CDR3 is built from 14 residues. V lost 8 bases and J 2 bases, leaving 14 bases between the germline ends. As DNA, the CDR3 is TGTGCCAGCTTAGCTAAATCCGACACAGATACGCAGTATTTT. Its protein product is CASLAKSDTDTQYF.

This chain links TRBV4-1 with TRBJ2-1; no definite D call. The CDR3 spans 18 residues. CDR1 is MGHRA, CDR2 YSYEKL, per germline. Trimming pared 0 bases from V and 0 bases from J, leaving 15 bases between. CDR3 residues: CASSQDVGAPSSYNEQFF. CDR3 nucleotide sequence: TGCGCCAGCAGCCAAGATGTTGGAGCGCCTAGCTCCTACAATGAGCAGTTCTTC.

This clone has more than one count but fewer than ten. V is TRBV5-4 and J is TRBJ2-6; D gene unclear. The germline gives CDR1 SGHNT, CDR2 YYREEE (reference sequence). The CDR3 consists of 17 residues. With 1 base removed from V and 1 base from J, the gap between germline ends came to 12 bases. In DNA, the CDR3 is TGTGCCAGCAGCTTGTCGAGGCTATGGTCTGGGGCCAACGTCCTGACTTTC. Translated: CASSLSRLWSGANVLTF.